The 32 T cell receptor beta chains below were found in one sample sequenced in a study of blood T cell repertoires in COVID-19. Profiled with immunoSEQ multiplex PCR; TCRdb holds only in-frame clones, not every one. This table holds 150,000 to 200,000 clones, around nine tenths found once. Sequencing was performed on peripheral blood. Receptors were obtained from a woman in her 70s with COVID-19, enrolled during active disease.

This chain links TRBV19 with TRBJ1-4; D might be TRBD1 (5 bases). Germline CDR1 and CDR2: LNHDA and SQIVND (reference sequence). This CDR3 spans 11 amino acids. V was shortened by 6 bases and J by 11 bases, with 10 bases between the two germline ends. CDR3 DNA sequence: TGTGCCAGTAGCTCGACAGCTAAACTGTTTTTT. Its protein is CASSSTAKLFF. Looking up the rest from reference TRBV19 and TRBJ1-4 gives the full variable domain: DGGITQSPKYLFRKEGQNVTLSCEQNLNHDAMYWYRQDPGQGLRLIYYSQIVNDFQKGDIAEGYSVSREKKESFPLTVTSAQKNPTAFYLCASSSTAKLFFGSGTQLSVL.

The V and J genes are TRBV25-1 and TRBJ2-7, with unresolved D. Germline V CDR1 and CDR2: MGHDK, SYGVNS. Trimming took off 5 bases at V and 3 bases at J, with 11 bases between the two ends. This CDR3 is built from 13 residues. CDR3 loop: CASSPLTGYEQYF. The CDR3 DNA is TGTGCCAGCAGTCCCCTCACGGGCTACGAGCAGTACTTC.

The chain carries TRBV5-4 and TRBJ1-5; TRBD1 might be the D (5 bases). This CDR3 contains 17 residues. Trimming left V 5 bases short and J 0 bases short, with 18 bases between. CDR1 and CDR2 (germline): SGHNT, YYREEE (reference sequence). The CDR3 reads CASRLTGLPCSNQPQHF. CDR3 DNA: TGTGCCAGCAGACTAACGGGACTCCCATGTAGCAATCAGCCCCAGCATTTT.

This chain connects TRBV30 to TRBJ2-5; TRBD2 aligns across 10 bases. J gave up 5 bases and V 0 bases, and 6 bases lay outside the gene matches. The CDR3 spans 15 residues. Germline CDR1 and CDR2: GTSNPN and SVGIG (reference sequence). The CDR3 nucleotides are TGTGCCTGGAGTGTTCCAGCGGGAGGGCGGGAGACCCAGTACTTC. Translation: CAWSVPAGGRETQYF.

This clone was counted many times. The chain recombines TRBV30 with TRBJ1-6, with unresolved D. Between the trimmed V and J ends, which lost 1 base and 7 bases, there was a span of 8 bases. The CDR3 totals 13 residues. Germline CDR1 GTSNPN, CDR2 SVGIG (reference sequence). The CDR3 DNA reads as TGTGCCTGGAGTGCTCTAGAGAATTCACCCCTCCACTTT. Its translation: CAWSALENSPLHF.

This chain links TRBV7-9 with TRBJ2-7, with D possibly being TRBD1 (5 bases). V dropped 1 base and J dropped 0 bases, with 10 bases sitting between them. The CDR3 is 15 residues long. In germline, CDR1 is SEHNR, CDR2 FQNEAQ (reference sequence). The DNA for the CDR3 is TGTGCCAGCAGCTTAGTACAGGAGAGCTCCTACGAGCAGTACTTC. Amino acids: CASSLVQESSYEQYF.

This chain connects TRBV2 to TRBJ1-1; the D is unclear. Germline CDR1 reads SNHLY; CDR2 reads FYNNEI. Trimming took 4 bases from V and 3 from J, leaving 9 bases between them. The CDR3 has 13 residues. In DNA form, the CDR3 reads TGTGCCAGCAGTGGTGGAGCGTACACTGAAGCTTTCTTT. This sequence encodes CASSGGAYTEAFF.

The rearrangement joins TRBV30 to TRBJ1-2, with D possibly matching TRBD1 (6 bases). V shed 5 bases and J shed 4 bases, with 17 bases lying between them. The CDR3 is 14 amino acids. Germline V gene sequence: CDR1 GTSNPN, CDR2 SVGIG (reference sequence). The CDR3 region is CAWAPEQGIYGYTF. Written as DNA, the CDR3 is TGTGCCTGGGCTCCAGAACAGGGTATCTATGGCTACACCTTC.

The V gene is TRBV14, the J gene TRBJ1-1, with D perhaps matching TRBD1 (5 bases). Germline V gene sequence: CDR1 SGHDN, CDR2 FVKESK. The CDR3 is 15 residues long. With 4 bases removed from V and 3 bases from J, the gap between germline ends came to 15 bases. As DNA, the CDR3 is TGTGCCAGCAGCCCGGAAAGGGGACTTTACACTGAAGCTTTCTTT. Translation: CASSPERGLYTEAFF.

The CDR3 DNA reads TGTGCCAGCAGCTTCGGACACCACGAGCAGTACTTC. Encoded protein: CASSFGHHEQYF. The V call is TRBV5-4, the J call TRBJ2-7, with D perhaps TRBD1 (5 bases). Between the trimmed V and J ends, which lost 2 bases and 5 bases, there was a span of 8 bases. CDR3 length: 12 amino acids. CDR1 SGHNT and CDR2 YYREEE come from the germline V gene (reference sequence). Filled out from reference TRBV5-4 and TRBJ2-7, the complete variable domain reads ETGVTQSPTHLIKTRGQQVTLRCSSQSGHNTVSWYQQALGQGPQFIFQYYREEENGRGNFPPRFSGLQFPNYSSELNVNALELDDSALYLCASSFGHHEQYFGPGTRLTVT.

The V gene is TRBV5-1, the J gene TRBJ2-2, with D maybe TRBD2 (5 bases). CDR1 and CDR2 from the germline V gene are SGHRS and YFSETQ. V lost 7 bases, J lost 2 bases, and 15 bases lay in between. This CDR3 region has 15 residues. CDR3 amino acids: CASGRLAYNTGELFF. The CDR3 DNA follows: TGCGCCAGCGGACGGCTAGCCTATAACACCGGGGAGCTGTTTTTT.

J is TRBJ1-2 and V is TRBV6-5, with a possible D match to TRBD1 (6 bases). This CDR3 comprises 14 residues. V was pared by 5 bases and J by 7 bases, with 17 bases between. CDR1 and CDR2 from the germline V gene are MNHEY and SVGAGI. The DNA of the CDR3 is TGTGCCAGCAGTATTTCAGGGGCTACTGGTGGCTACACCTTC. Residues: CASSISGATGGYTF.

This clone has a handful of counts. The chain recombines TRBV5-1 with TRBJ1-2, with TRBD1 as a possible D gene (6 bases). The V end was cut by 1 base, the J end by 6 bases, with 13 bases between. Germline V gene sequence: CDR1 SGHRS, CDR2 YFSETQ. The CDR3 contains 14 residues. Written as DNA, the CDR3 is TGCGCCAGCAGCTTGAAGACAGGAGTAGATGGCTACACCTTC. Encoded protein: CASSLKTGVDGYTF. The entire variable domain, with the rest obtained from reference TRBV5-1 and TRBJ1-2, is as follows: KAGVTQTPRYLIKTRGQQVTLSCSPISGHRSVSWYQQTPGQGLQFLFEYFSETQRNKGNFPGRFSGRQFSNSRSEMNVSTLELGDSALYLCASSLKTGVDGYTFGSGTRLTVV.

This clone showed up just once. Here the CDR3 reads CSAARLRDSFYNEQFF. Written as DNA, the CDR3 is TGCAGCGCCGCCAGGTTACGGGACTCTTTTTACAATGAGCAGTTCTTC. The rearrangement links TRBV29-1 to TRBJ2-1; D is perhaps TRBD2 (6 bases). This CDR3 contains 16 residues. The germline V gene encodes CDR1 SQVTM and CDR2 ANQGSEA. Deletions cut 7 bases from V and 4 bases from J, with 23 bases between.

V gene TRBV5-1 combines with J gene TRBJ1-3, with D perhaps matching TRBD1 (6 bases). The CDR3 is 16 amino acids. The V gene lost 0 bases and the J gene lost 1 base, with 11 bases spanning the gap. Germline V gene sequence: CDR1 SGHRS, CDR2 YFSETQ. CDR3 sequence: CASSLERGASGNTIYF. The CDR3 DNA follows: TGCGCCAGCAGCTTGGAGCGGGGGGCTTCTGGAAACACCATATATTTT.

This clone came up once. The genes are TRBV7-6 and TRBJ2-7; TRBD2 agrees at 11 bases. Germline loops: CDR1 SGHVS, CDR2 FNYEAQ. The CDR3 has 16 amino acids. The V segment lost 5 bases and the J segment 2 bases; nucleotides outside the gene matches: 8. This CDR3 reads CASSVTSGSNTYEQYF. The CDR3 region has the DNA TGTGCCAGCAGCGTAACTAGCGGGAGTAACACCTACGAGCAGTACTTC.

V gene TRBV19 combines with J gene TRBJ2-5; 7 bases are shared with TRBD2. This CDR3 region has 13 residues. Trimming took 3 bases from V and 4 from J; bases not matched to a gene: 2. Germline lookup yields CDR1 LNHDA and CDR2 SQIVND (reference sequence). The chain's CDR3 is CASSIGRGETQYF. CDR3 nucleotides: TGTGCCAGTAGTATTGGGAGGGGAGAGACCCAGTACTTC.

The J gene is TRBJ1-2, the V gene TRBV18, with 9 bases matching TRBD1. The J segment lost 2 bases and the V segment lost 5 bases, leaving 6 bases of the junction unmatched. The length of the CDR3 is 15 residues. The germline V gene encodes CDR1 KGHSH and CDR2 LQKENI. The CDR3 DNA follows: TGTGCCAGCTCATCGGGACAGGGAGGGAACTATGGCTACACCTTC. Translating gives CASSSGQGGNYGYTF. Together with reference TRBV18 and TRBJ1-2, the CDR3 gives the full variable domain: NAGVMQNPRHLVRRRGQEARLRCSPMKGHSHVYWYRQLPEEGLKFMVYLQKENIIDESGMPKERFSAEFPKEGPSILRIQQVVRGDSAAYFCASSSGQGGNYGYTFGSGTRLTVV.

The chain uses TRBV19 and TRBJ1-1; D might be TRBD1 (5 bases). The V gene's germline CDR1 is LNHDA and CDR2 SQIVND (reference sequence). V gave up 3 bases and J gave up 1 base, with 18 bases separating them. The CDR3 is 17 amino acids. CDR3 sequence (DNA): TGTGCCAGTAGTATTACAAATCTCAGGGAACCGAACACTGAAGCTTTCTTT. It encodes CASSITNLREPNTEAFF.

The rearrangement links TRBV7-2 to TRBJ1-2, with 11 bases aligning to TRBD1. The germline gives CDR1 SGHTA, CDR2 FQGNSA. With 3 bases clipped from V and 7 bases from J, the junction kept 4 bases outside the gene matches. CDR3 length: 14 residues. For the CDR3, the DNA is TGTGCCAGCAGCTTGGGGACAGGGGGATCTGGCTACACCTTC. This encodes CASSLGTGGSGYTF.

This chain links TRBV7-2 with TRBJ1-1, with D possibly being TRBD1 (6 bases). V dropped 5 bases and J dropped 0 bases, with 10 bases sitting between them. CDR3 length: 14 residues. The germline gives CDR1 SGHTA, CDR2 FQGNSA. The DNA of the CDR3 is TGTGCCAGCAGCCCGGGACAAGTGAACACTGAAGCTTTCTTT. This codes for CASSPGQVNTEAFF.

There are a few counts of this clone. The chain combines TRBV4-1 with TRBJ1-1; 8 bases map to TRBD1. The CDR3 contains 16 residues. The germline V gene encodes CDR1 MGHRA and CDR2 YSYEKL. The trim removed 2 bases at V and 6 bases at J, leaving 11 bases unmatched. The CDR3 reads CASSQTGGEKWPEAFF. CDR3 nucleotide sequence: TGCGCCAGCAGCCAAACAGGGGGGGAAAAATGGCCTGAAGCTTTCTTT.

The V call is TRBV4-3, the J call TRBJ1-2, with D possibly TRBD1 on 5 matching bases. V was pared by 4 bases and J by 4 bases, with 16 bases between. CDR1 and CDR2 (germline): LGHNA, YSLEER. The CDR3 totals 15 residues. The CDR3, as DNA: TGCGCCAGCAGCCTTAAAGCAGGGTTCGGCTATGGCTACACCTTC. Translating gives CASSLKAGFGYGYTF.

The chain is built from TRBV5-1 and TRBJ2-1, with a possible D match to TRBD2 (5 bases). Trimming took off 2 bases at V and 9 bases at J, with 6 bases between the two ends. This CDR3 has 11 residues. Germline CDR1 SGHRS, CDR2 YFSETQ. The CDR3 DNA reads as TGCGCCAGCAGCTTAGCGGCTGAGCAGTTCTTC. It yields the protein CASSLAAEQFF.

The chain is built from TRBV7-8 and TRBJ2-7; a possible D gene is TRBD1 (6 bases). The germline V and J ends were trimmed by 4 bases and 0 bases, with 13 bases remaining between them. Germline-derived CDR1 and CDR2 are SGHVS and FQNEAQ. The CDR3 contains 15 residues. CDR3 sequence (DNA): TGTGCCAGCAGCTCCGACAGGCCGAGCTCCTACGAGCAGTACTTC. Translated: CASSSDRPSSYEQYF.

The chain has TRBV4-2 and TRBJ2-2; 10 bases agree with TRBD2. The CDR3 is 16 amino acids. Looked up from germline, CDR1 is LGHNA and CDR2 is YNFKEQ. The J segment lost 8 bases and the V segment lost 1 base, leaving 7 bases of the junction unmatched. CDR3 in amino acids: CASSQVSSGSGGELFF. DNA of the CDR3: TGTGCCAGCAGCCAAGTTTCTAGCGGGAGCGGAGGGGAGCTGTTTTTT.

This clone was seen a single time. The chain combines TRBV5-1 with TRBJ1-2; TRBD1 might be the D (5 bases). CDR3 length equals 14 residues. CDR1 is SGHRS and CDR2 is YFSETQ in the germline V gene. Trimming took off 4 bases at V and 3 bases at J, with 13 bases between the two ends. The CDR3 loop is CASSAEQAYYGYTF. CDR3 sequence (DNA): TGCGCCAGCAGCGCCGAACAGGCGTACTATGGCTACACCTTC. The variable domain in full, with the rest retrieved from reference TRBV5-1 and TRBJ1-2, is KAGVTQTPRYLIKTRGQQVTLSCSPISGHRSVSWYQQTPGQGLQFLFEYFSETQRNKGNFPGRFSGRQFSNSRSEMNVSTLELGDSALYLCASSAEQAYYGYTFGSGTRLTVV.

The genes are TRBV6-5 and TRBJ1-6, with 7 bases fitting TRBD1. Germline V gene lookup returns CDR1 MNHEY and CDR2 SVGAGI. The CDR3 has 15 amino acids. Trimming cost V 7 bases and J 7 bases; bases outside gene matches: 10. Here the CDR3 DNA reads TGTGCCAGCACCTTCCAAGGGGGCAGGAATTCACCCCTCCACTTT. Its translation: CASTFQGGRNSPLHF.

The chain combines TRBV2 with TRBJ2-2, with unresolved D. There are 15 residues in the CDR3. Germline V gives CDR1 SNHLY, CDR2 FYNNEI. Trimming stripped 4 bases from V and 0 bases from J, with 9 bases between. The CDR3 region is CASSVTASNTGELFF. The CDR3 DNA sequence: TGTGCCAGCAGTGTCACTGCCTCGAACACCGGGGAGCTGTTTTTT.

The gene calls are TRBV11-2 and TRBJ2-7; D call uncertain. The CDR3 contains 12 residues. The germline V gene has CDR1 SGHAT and CDR2 FQNNGV. The V end was cut by 6 bases, the J end by 3 bases, with 9 bases between. The CDR3 is CASSSLDYEQYF. For the CDR3, the DNA is TGTGCCAGCAGTTCATTAGACTACGAGCAGTACTTC.

The CDR3: CASRQGVGAFF. DNA of the CDR3: TGTGCCAGCAGGCAGGGGGTAGGAGCTTTCTTT. This chain joins TRBV28 and TRBJ1-1; 7 nucleotides line up with TRBD1. Germline values: CDR1 MDHEN, CDR2 SYDVKM. J gave up 10 bases and V 6 bases, and 5 bases lay outside the gene matches. This CDR3 has 11 amino acids.

Concerning this clone: The same CDR3 also results from other DNA sequences found in this sample. The chain employs TRBV18 and TRBJ1-2; 7 positions agree with TRBD1. The ends lost 3 bases at V and 8 bases at J; junction bases unmatched: 6. CDR1 is KGHSH and CDR2 is LQKENI in the germline V gene. The length of the CDR3 is 13 residues. CDR3 sequence reads: CASSPRDRDGYTF. CDR3 coding DNA: TGTGCCAGCTCACCCCGGGACAGAGACGGCTACACCTTC. Complete variable domain (other parts from reference TRBV18 and TRBJ1-2): NAGVMQNPRHLVRRRGQEARLRCSPMKGHSHVYWYRQLPEEGLKFMVYLQKENIIDESGMPKERFSAEFPKEGPSILRIQQVVRGDSAAYFCASSPRDRDGYTFGSGTRLTVV.